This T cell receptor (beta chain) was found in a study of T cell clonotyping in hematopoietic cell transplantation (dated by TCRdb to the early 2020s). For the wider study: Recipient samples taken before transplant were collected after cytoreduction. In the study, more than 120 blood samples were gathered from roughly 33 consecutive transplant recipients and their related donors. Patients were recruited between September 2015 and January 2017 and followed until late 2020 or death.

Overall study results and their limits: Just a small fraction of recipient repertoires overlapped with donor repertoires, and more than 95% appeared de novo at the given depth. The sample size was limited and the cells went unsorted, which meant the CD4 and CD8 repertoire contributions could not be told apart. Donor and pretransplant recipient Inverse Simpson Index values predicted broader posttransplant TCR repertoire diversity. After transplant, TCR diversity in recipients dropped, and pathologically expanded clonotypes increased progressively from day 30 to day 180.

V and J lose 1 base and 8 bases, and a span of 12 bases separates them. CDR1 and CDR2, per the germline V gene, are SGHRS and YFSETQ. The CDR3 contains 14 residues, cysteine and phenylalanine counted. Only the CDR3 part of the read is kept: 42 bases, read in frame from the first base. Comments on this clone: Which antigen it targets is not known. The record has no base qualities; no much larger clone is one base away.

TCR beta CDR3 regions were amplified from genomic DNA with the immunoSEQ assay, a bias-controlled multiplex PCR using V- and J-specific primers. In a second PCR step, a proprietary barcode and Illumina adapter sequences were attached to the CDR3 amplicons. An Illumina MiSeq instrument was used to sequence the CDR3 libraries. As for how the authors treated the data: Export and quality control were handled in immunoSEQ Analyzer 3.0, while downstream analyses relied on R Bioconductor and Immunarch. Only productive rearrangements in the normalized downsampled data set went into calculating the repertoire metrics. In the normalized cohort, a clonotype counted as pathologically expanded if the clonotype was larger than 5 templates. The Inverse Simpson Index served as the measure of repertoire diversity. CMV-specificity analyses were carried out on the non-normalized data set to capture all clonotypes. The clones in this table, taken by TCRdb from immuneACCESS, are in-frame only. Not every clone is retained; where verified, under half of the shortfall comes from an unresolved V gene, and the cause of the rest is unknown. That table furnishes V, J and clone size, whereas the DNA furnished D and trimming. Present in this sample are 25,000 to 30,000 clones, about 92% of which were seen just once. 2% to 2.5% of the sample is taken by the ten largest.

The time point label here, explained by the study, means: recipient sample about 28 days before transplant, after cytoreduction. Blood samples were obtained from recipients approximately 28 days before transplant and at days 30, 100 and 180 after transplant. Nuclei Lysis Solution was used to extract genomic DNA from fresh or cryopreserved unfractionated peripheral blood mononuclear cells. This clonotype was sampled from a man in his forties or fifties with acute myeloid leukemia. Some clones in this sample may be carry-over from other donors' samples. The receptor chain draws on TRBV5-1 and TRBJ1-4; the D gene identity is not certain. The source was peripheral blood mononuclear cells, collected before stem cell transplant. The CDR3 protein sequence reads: CASSLNDGQEKLFF. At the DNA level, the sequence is TGCGCCAGCAGCTTGAACGATGGTCAGGAAAAACTGTTTTTT.